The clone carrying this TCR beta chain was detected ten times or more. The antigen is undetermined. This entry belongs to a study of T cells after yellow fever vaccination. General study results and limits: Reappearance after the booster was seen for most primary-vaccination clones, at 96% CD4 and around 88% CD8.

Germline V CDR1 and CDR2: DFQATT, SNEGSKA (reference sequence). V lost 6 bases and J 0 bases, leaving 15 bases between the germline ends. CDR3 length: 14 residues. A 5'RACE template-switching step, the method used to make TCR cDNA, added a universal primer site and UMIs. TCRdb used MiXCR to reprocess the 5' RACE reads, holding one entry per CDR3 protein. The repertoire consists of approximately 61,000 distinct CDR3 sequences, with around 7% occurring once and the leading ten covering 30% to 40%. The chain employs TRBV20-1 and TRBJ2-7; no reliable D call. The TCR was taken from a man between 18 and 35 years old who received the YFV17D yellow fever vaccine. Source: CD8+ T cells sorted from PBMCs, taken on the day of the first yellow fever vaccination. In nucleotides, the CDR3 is TGCAGTGCCTACCAAGGGCGCCTCTCCTACGAGCAGTACTTC. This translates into CSAYQGRLSYEQYF.